The rows below give T cell receptor beta chains drawn from one sample of a study of CD8 T cells in Susac syndrome. TCRdb re-called the immunoSEQ multiplex PCR reads through MiXCR, storing one row per CDR3 protein. The table records 2,000 to 2,500 distinct CDR3 sequences, 70% of them present only once. Specimen: CD8+ TEMRA cells from PBMCs. These receptors were taken from a human donor with Susac syndrome. CDR3s leave out the opening cysteine and the closing phenylalanine or tryptophan. Each record gives: V gene, J gene, CDR3 protein.

TRBV20-1	TRBJ1-4	SARDAVQGALEKLF
TRBV11-1	.	ASSAPGGRTYEQY
TRBV4-3	TRBJ1-1	ASSHEPGAEAF
TRBV11-3	TRBJ2-1	ASSLDPTKAVTWDEQF
TRBV15	TRBJ2-3	STSRDWGGLPDTDTQY
TRBV11-2	TRBJ2-3	ASSLEPGSDTQY
TRBV19	TRBJ1-5	ASSIGQSFYSNQPQH
TRBV30	TRBJ1-3	AWSVGSGGYSGNTIY
TRBV9	TRBJ1-2	ASSSGLSYGYT
TRBV6-5	TRBJ2-1	ASTRTGAYNERF